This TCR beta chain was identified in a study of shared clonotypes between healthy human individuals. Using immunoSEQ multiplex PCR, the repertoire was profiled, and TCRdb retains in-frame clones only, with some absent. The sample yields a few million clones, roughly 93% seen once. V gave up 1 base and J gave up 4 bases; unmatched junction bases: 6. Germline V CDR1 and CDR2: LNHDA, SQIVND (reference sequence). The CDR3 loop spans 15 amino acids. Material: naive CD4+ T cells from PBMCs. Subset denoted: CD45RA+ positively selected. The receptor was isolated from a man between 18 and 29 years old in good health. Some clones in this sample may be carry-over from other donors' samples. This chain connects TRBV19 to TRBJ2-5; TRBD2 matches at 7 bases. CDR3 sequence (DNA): TGTGCCAGTAGTATAGGATTCGCGGGAGCAGAGACCCAGTACTTC. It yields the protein CASSIGFAGAETQYF.